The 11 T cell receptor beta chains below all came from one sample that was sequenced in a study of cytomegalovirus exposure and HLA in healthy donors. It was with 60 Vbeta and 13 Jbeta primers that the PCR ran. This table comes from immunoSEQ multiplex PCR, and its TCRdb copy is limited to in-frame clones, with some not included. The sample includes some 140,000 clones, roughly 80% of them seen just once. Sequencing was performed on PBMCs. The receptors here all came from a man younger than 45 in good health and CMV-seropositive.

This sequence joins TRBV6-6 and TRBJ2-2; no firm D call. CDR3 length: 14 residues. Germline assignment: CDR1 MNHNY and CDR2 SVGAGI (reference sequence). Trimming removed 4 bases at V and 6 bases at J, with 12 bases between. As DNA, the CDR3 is TGTGCCAGCAGTTCCGCACAGAAACCCGGGGAGCTGTTTTTT. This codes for CASSSAQKPGELFF.

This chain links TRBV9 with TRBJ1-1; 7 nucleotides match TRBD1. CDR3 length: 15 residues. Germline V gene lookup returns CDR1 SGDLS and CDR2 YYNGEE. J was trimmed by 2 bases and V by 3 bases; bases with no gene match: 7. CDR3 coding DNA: TGTGCCAGCAGCGGTCCGGGACAGACCAACACTGAAGCTTTCTTT. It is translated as CASSGPGQTNTEAFF. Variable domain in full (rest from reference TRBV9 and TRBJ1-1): DSGVTQTPKHLITATGQRVTLRCSPRSGDLSVYWYQQSLDQGLQFLIQYYNGEERAKGNILERFSAQQFPDLHSELNLSSLELGDSALYFCASSGPGQTNTEAFFGQGTRLTVV.

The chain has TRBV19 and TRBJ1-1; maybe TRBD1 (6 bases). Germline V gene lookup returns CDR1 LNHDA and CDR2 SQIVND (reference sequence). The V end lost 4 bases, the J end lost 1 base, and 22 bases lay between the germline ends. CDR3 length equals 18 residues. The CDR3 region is CASSTELKTGIPNTEAFF. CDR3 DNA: TGTGCCAGTAGTACTGAATTGAAGACAGGTATCCCGAACACTGAAGCTTTCTTT.

Here the CDR3 DNA reads TGTGCCAGTAGCCCACGGGACAGGCCCTACAATGAGCAGTTCTTC. The encoded protein is CASSPRDRPYNEQFF. V and J are TRBV19 and TRBJ2-1, with 8 bases aligning to TRBD1. Germline CDR1 reads LNHDA; CDR2 reads SQIVND (reference sequence). J was trimmed by 2 bases and V by 6 bases; bases with no gene match: 6. The CDR3 has 15 amino acids.

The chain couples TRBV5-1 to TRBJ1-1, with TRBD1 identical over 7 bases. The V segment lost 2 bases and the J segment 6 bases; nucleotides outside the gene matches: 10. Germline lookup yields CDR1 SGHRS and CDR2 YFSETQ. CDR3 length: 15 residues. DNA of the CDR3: TGCGCCAGCAGCTTATTTACTGCAGGGGGTGCTGAAGCTTTCTTT. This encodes CASSLFTAGGAEAFF.

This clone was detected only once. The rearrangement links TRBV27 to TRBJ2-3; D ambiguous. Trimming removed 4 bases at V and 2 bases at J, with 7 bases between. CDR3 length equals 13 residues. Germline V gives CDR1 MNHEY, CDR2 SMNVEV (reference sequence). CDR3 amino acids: CASSSPNTDTQYF. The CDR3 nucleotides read TGTGCCAGCAGTTCGCCTAACACAGATACGCAGTATTTT.

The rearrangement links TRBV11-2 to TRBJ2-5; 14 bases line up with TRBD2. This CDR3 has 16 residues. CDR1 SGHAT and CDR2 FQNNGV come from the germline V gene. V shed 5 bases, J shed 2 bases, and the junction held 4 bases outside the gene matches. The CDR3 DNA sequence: TGTGCCAGCAGCCCAGGGACTAGCGGGAGACAAGAGACCCAGTACTTC. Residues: CASSPGTSGRQETQYF.

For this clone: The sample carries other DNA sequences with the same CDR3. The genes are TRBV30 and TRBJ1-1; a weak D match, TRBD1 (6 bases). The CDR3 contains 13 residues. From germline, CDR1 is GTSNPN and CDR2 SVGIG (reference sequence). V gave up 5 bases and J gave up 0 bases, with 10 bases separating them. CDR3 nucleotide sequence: TGTGCCTGGGGTGGGGGGCTGAACACTGAAGCTTTCTTT. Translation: CAWGGGLNTEAFF.

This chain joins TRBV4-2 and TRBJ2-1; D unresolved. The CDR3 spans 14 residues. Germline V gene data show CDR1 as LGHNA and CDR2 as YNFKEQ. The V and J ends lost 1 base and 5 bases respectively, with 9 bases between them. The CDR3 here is CASSQGQADNEQFF. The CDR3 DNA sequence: TGTGCCAGCAGCCAAGGGCAGGCCGACAATGAGCAGTTCTTC.

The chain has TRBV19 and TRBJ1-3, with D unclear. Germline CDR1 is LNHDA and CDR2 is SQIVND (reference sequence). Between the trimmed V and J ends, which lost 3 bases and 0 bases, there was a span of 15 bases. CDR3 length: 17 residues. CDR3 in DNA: TGTGCCAGTAGTATCAGGCTTGGTTCGACCTCTGGAAACACCATATATTTT. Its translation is CASSIRLGSTSGNTIYF.

DNA of the CDR3: TGTGCCAGCAGCGGGGAGTACACCTACAATGAGCAGTTCTTC. Residues: CASSGEYTYNEQFF. The V and J genes are TRBV7-9 and TRBJ2-1; TRBD2 is a possible D gene (5 bases). CDR3 size: 14 residues. Trimming took off 5 bases at V and 2 bases at J, with 10 bases between the two ends. Germline CDR1 and CDR2: SEHNR and FQNEAQ (reference sequence). The complete variable domain, with remaining parts taken from reference TRBV7-9 and TRBJ2-1, reads DTGVSQNPRHKITKRGQNVTFRCDPISEHNRLYWYRQTLGQGPEFLTYFQNEAQLEKSRLLSDRFSAERPKGSFSTLEIQRTEQGDSAMYLCASSGEYTYNEQFFGPGTRLTVL.